This T cell receptor (beta chain) was sequenced in a study of cytotoxic CD8 clonotypes in ibrutinib-treated CLL. Here immunoSEQ multiplex PCR was the method, and the copy in TCRdb shows in-frame clones only, minus some. The sample has some 100,000 clones, approximately 58% seen once. The sample was PBMCs, taken after 24 months of ibrutinib treatment. This TCR was recovered from a human donor with chronic lymphocytic leukemia.

CDR3 residues: CSVDGAGRRNTEAFF. The CDR3 nucleotides are TGCAGCGTTGATGGAGCAGGACGGAGGAACACTGAAGCTTTCTTT. The J gene is TRBJ1-1, the V gene TRBV29-1; D is unresolved. The V gene lost 3 bases and the J gene lost 1 base, with 15 bases spanning the gap. Germline CDR1 SQVTM, CDR2 ANQGSEA. The CDR3 length is 15 residues.